Here is one T cell receptor (beta chain) with its context. V lost 8 bases and J lost 2, with 10 bases in between. Germline lookup yields CDR1 GTSNPN and CDR2 SVGIG (reference sequence). This CDR3 contains 11 residues. Once RNA had been extracted, it was reverse transcribed into cDNA to act as the sequencing template. The assay was immunoSEQ multiplex PCR, and TCRdb's table has in-frame clones only and misses some. Of more than 85,000 clones listed, under 45% are singletons. This specimen comes from a study of CD8+ T cells in alopecia areata. The overall study: Twice a day, 5 to 10 mg of oral tofacitinib was administered to treated patients.

This chain uses TRBV30 with TRBJ2-7; D possibly corresponds to TRBD2 (6 bases). Sequenced material: CD4+ T cells sorted from blood. The receptor was isolated from a human donor with alopecia areata. This chain's CDR3 is CAVAAAYEQYF. DNA of the CDR3: TGTGCCGTAGCGGCTGCCTACGAGCAGTACTTC.